These T cell receptor beta chains were read from a single sample in a study of STAT3 mutations in large granular lymphocyte leukemia. The repertoire was sequenced with immunoSEQ multiplex PCR; TCRdb's copy has only in-frame clones and lacks some. Of some 28,000 clones in the sample, roughly 80% were seen once. Sequencing was performed on peripheral blood mononuclear cells. These receptors were taken from a woman between 45 and 60 years old with T-cell large granular lymphocyte leukemia. Some clones in this sample may be carry-over from other donors' samples. The CDR3 runs from the conserved cysteine through the conserved F or W. Each record gives: V gene, D gene, clone size, J gene, CDR3 DNA, CDR3 protein. The D gene is left open where the match is weak. Not every row has a clone size; where given, it reads once, few, many or a size class.

V gene: TRBV6-5
D gene: .
clone size: few
J gene: TRBJ1-2
CDR3 DNA: TGTGCCAGCAGTAGCGGAGGTCTTGGCTACACCTTC
CDR3 protein: CASSSGGLGYTF

V gene: TRBV6-6
D gene: TRBD1
clone size: few
J gene: TRBJ1-5
CDR3 DNA: TGTGCCAGCAGTTCAAGACAGGGGAATCAGCCCCAGCATTTT
CDR3 protein: CASSSRQGNQPQHF

V gene: TRBV5-1
D gene: .
clone size: .
J gene: TRBJ1-5
CDR3 DNA: TGCGCCAGCAGCTTGGACGTCAGAGGTCAGCCCCAGCATTTT
CDR3 protein: CASSLDVRGQPQHF

V gene: TRBV19
D gene: TRBD1
clone size: .
J gene: TRBJ2-7
CDR3 DNA: TGTGCCAGTAGTATAGGGACAGGGGTCTACGAGCAGTACTTC
CDR3 protein: CASSIGTGVYEQYF

V gene: TRBV6-5
D gene: .
clone size: .
J gene: TRBJ1-5
CDR3 DNA: TGTGCCAGCAGTTACTCTTTTCAGGGCCCCCAGCATTTT
CDR3 protein: CASSYSFQGPQHF

V gene: TRBV27
D gene: .
clone size: .
J gene: TRBJ2-1
CDR3 DNA: TGTGCCAGCAGCCCACTCCCGGAAGTGGTATACAATGAGCAGTTCTTC
CDR3 protein: CASSPLPEVVYNEQFF

V gene: TRBV4-2
D gene: .
clone size: .
J gene: TRBJ2-1
CDR3 DNA: TGTGCCAGCAGCCAAGGAACCTGGACTATCAATGAGCAGTTCTTC
CDR3 protein: CASSQGTWTINEQFF

V gene: TRBV7-2
D gene: .
clone size: .
J gene: TRBJ1-2
CDR3 DNA: TGTGCCAGCAGCTCGTACCTTTTGGAGGGCTACACCTTC
CDR3 protein: CASSSYLLEGYTF

V gene: TRBV29-1
D gene: TRBD1
clone size: .
J gene: TRBJ2-3
CDR3 DNA: TGCAGCGTTACGGACAGGGTGGGAGATACGCAGTATTTT
CDR3 protein: CSVTDRVGDTQYF

V gene: TRBV28
D gene: .
clone size: .
J gene: TRBJ2-6
CDR3 DNA: TGTGCCAGCAGTGGCACTAGCACCGGGGCCAACGTCCTGACTTTC
CDR3 protein: CASSGTSTGANVLTF

V gene: TRBV5-5
D gene: .
clone size: medium-sized
J gene: TRBJ2-1
CDR3 DNA: TGTGCCAGCAGCTTAGCTAGTATCTCCTACAATGAGCAGTTCTTC
CDR3 protein: CASSLASISYNEQFF

V gene: TRBV9
D gene: .
clone size: .
J gene: TRBJ2-1
CDR3 DNA: TGTGCCAGCAGCGTAGAGGGATACGGCTCCTACAATGAGCAGTTCTTC
CDR3 protein: CASSVEGYGSYNEQFF

V gene: TRBV11-2
D gene: TRBD1
clone size: .
J gene: TRBJ2-7
CDR3 DNA: TGTGCCAGCAGACCGTGGGGGGACAGGGAAAGCTACGAGCAGTACTTC
CDR3 protein: CASRPWGDRESYEQYF

V gene: TRBV9
D gene: .
clone size: once
J gene: TRBJ1-3
CDR3 DNA: TGTGCCAGCACTCGTTCCACCACCTCTGGAAACACCATATATTTT
CDR3 protein: CASTRSTTSGNTIYF

V gene: TRBV4-2
D gene: .
clone size: .
J gene: TRBJ1-1
CDR3 DNA: TGTGCCAGCAGCCAAGTGCTCTTAAACACTGAAGCTTTCTTT
CDR3 protein: CASSQVLLNTEAFF

V gene: TRBV4-1
D gene: .
clone size: .
J gene: TRBJ2-6
CDR3 DNA: TGCGCCAGCAGCCAAGCCCATTCTGGGGCCAACGTCCTGACTTTC
CDR3 protein: CASSQAHSGANVLTF

V gene: TRBV6-6
D gene: .
clone size: .
J gene: TRBJ1-2
CDR3 DNA: TGTGCCAGCAGTGACAGCTATGGCTACACCTTC
CDR3 protein: CASSDSYGYTF

V gene: TRBV7-8
D gene: .
clone size: .
J gene: TRBJ2-5
CDR3 DNA: TGTGCCAGCAGCTTAGACAGGGCCGAGACCCAGTACTTC
CDR3 protein: CASSLDRAETQYF

V gene: TRBV7-9
D gene: TRBD1
clone size: .
J gene: TRBJ2-2
CDR3 DNA: TGTGCCAGTACGACAGGGGGTTTCACCGGGGAGCTGTTTTTT
CDR3 protein: CASTTGGFTGELFF

V gene: TRBV5-1
D gene: TRBD2
clone size: .
J gene: TRBJ2-7
CDR3 DNA: TGCGCCAGCAGCCATAGCGGGGATGACGAGCAGTACTTC
CDR3 protein: CASSHSGDDEQYF

V gene: TRBV7-9
D gene: .
clone size: .
J gene: TRBJ2-3
CDR3 DNA: TGTGCCAGCAGCTTAGCTGGGGGAGATACGCAGTATTTT
CDR3 protein: CASSLAGGDTQYF

V gene: TRBV27
D gene: .
clone size: once
J gene: TRBJ2-7
CDR3 DNA: TGTGCCAGCGGTGTTTGGTGGGCGGCCACCTACGAGCAGTACTTC
CDR3 protein: CASGVWWAATYEQYF

V gene: TRBV6-6
D gene: TRBD1
clone size: .
J gene: TRBJ2-7
CDR3 DNA: TGTGCCAGCAGTCCCCGGACAGGGAAAGGCGAGCAGTACTTC
CDR3 protein: CASSPRTGKGEQYF

V gene: TRBV27
D gene: .
clone size: .
J gene: TRBJ2-7
CDR3 DNA: TGTGCCAGCAGTTTAAGGCGGGGAAATTCCTACGAGCAGTACTTC
CDR3 protein: CASSLRRGNSYEQYF

V gene: TRBV10-3
D gene: .
clone size: .
J gene: TRBJ2-1
CDR3 DNA: TGTGCCAGCCAAGGGGTGGGCAATGAGCAGTTCTTC
CDR3 protein: CASQGVGNEQFF

V gene: TRBV5-1
D gene: TRBD1
clone size: .
J gene: TRBJ2-7
CDR3 DNA: TGCGCCAGCAGCTCTCGACAGGGAGCTTACGAGCAGTACTTC
CDR3 protein: CASSSRQGAYEQYF

V gene: TRBV20-1
D gene: TRBD2
clone size: .
J gene: TRBJ2-7
CDR3 DNA: TGCAGTGCTGGACTAGCGGGTAACCGGTACTTC
CDR3 protein: CSAGLAGNRYF

V gene: TRBV9
D gene: .
clone size: .
J gene: TRBJ2-3
CDR3 DNA: TGTGCCAGCAGCAGACGAGCGGAGACTAGCACAGATACGCAGTATTTT
CDR3 protein: CASSRRAETSTDTQYF

V gene: TRBV18
D gene: TRBD1
clone size: .
J gene: TRBJ2-7
CDR3 DNA: TGTGCCAGCTCACCCCGACAGGGGACCTACGAGCAGTACTTC
CDR3 protein: CASSPRQGTYEQYF

V gene: TRBV30
D gene: .
clone size: .
J gene: TRBJ1-4
CDR3 DNA: TGTGCCTGGAATAGCCCCGGCCTGAGGGAAAAACTGTTTTTT
CDR3 protein: CAWNSPGLREKLFF

V gene: TRBV30
D gene: .
clone size: medium-sized
J gene: TRBJ1-1
CDR3 DNA: TGTGCCTGGAGTGTTAACCTCATGAACACTGAAGCTTTCTTT
CDR3 protein: CAWSVNLMNTEAFF

V gene: TRBV10-3
D gene: .
clone size: .
J gene: TRBJ1-1
CDR3 DNA: TGTGCCATCAGTGACCGCGACAGGCCGAACACTGAAGCTTTCTTT
CDR3 protein: CAISDRDRPNTEAFF

V gene: TRBV6-5
D gene: .
clone size: .
J gene: TRBJ1-2
CDR3 DNA: TGTGCCAGCAGTCGGGGGAGGGAGTATGGCTACACCTTC
CDR3 protein: CASSRGREYGYTF

V gene: TRBV7-9
D gene: .
clone size: .
J gene: TRBJ1-2
CDR3 DNA: TGTGCCAGCAGGGATACAGGTCCCTATGGCTACACCTTC
CDR3 protein: CASRDTGPYGYTF

V gene: TRBV9
D gene: .
clone size: few
J gene: TRBJ1-5
CDR3 DNA: TGTGCCAGCAGCGCGATGGGCAATCAGCCCCAGCATTTT
CDR3 protein: CASSAMGNQPQHF

V gene: TRBV7-2
D gene: .
clone size: once
J gene: TRBJ2-7
CDR3 DNA: TGTGCCAGCAGCTCCCAGACTAGCTACGAGCAGTACTTC
CDR3 protein: CASSSQTSYEQYF

V gene: TRBV27
D gene: .
clone size: .
J gene: TRBJ1-5
CDR3 DNA: TGTGCCAGCCTACCAGACAGGAGTTCCAATCAGCCCCAGCATTTT
CDR3 protein: CASLPDRSSNQPQHF

V gene: TRBV28
D gene: TRBD2
clone size: once
J gene: TRBJ2-7
CDR3 DNA: TGTGCCACGGGGGGGAGGGCCTACGAGCAGTACTTC
CDR3 protein: CATGGRAYEQYF

V gene: TRBV6-5
D gene: .
clone size: .
J gene: TRBJ1-5
CDR3 DNA: TGTGCCAGCAGTTACTCGAGGCAGCTTGGGCAGCCCCAGCATTTT
CDR3 protein: CASSYSRQLGQPQHF

V gene: TRBV27
D gene: TRBD1
clone size: .
J gene: TRBJ1-4
CDR3 DNA: TGTGCCAGCAGTTTAATTGGCAGGGGGGATGAAAAACTGTTTTTT
CDR3 protein: CASSLIGRGDEKLFF

V gene: TRBV7-2
D gene: TRBD2
clone size: .
J gene: TRBJ2-5
CDR3 DNA: TGTGCCAGCAGCTACTACGGGGAGGGAGAGACCCAGTACTTC
CDR3 protein: CASSYYGEGETQYF

V gene: TRBV9
D gene: TRBD1
clone size: .
J gene: TRBJ2-1
CDR3 DNA: TGTGCCAGCAGCGCCCAACAGGGGGCAAACTACAATGAGCAGTTCTTC
CDR3 protein: CASSAQQGANYNEQFF

V gene: TRBV29-1
D gene: .
clone size: .
J gene: TRBJ1-3
CDR3 DNA: TGCAGCGTTAGAGGGGCAGGGAGCTCTGGAAACACCATATATTTT
CDR3 protein: CSVRGAGSSGNTIYF

V gene: TRBV28
D gene: .
clone size: .
J gene: TRBJ1-2
CDR3 DNA: TGTGCCAGTGGTACGGGAGTAATCTATGGCTACACCTTC
CDR3 protein: CASGTGVIYGYTF

V gene: TRBV20-1
D gene: TRBD1
clone size: .
J gene: TRBJ1-2
CDR3 DNA: TGCAGTGCTACCCGAGGGGGCGGCTACACCTTC
CDR3 protein: CSATRGGGYTF

V gene: TRBV6-5
D gene: .
clone size: .
J gene: TRBJ2-7
CDR3 DNA: TGTGCCAGCAGTTCCCCCGGGACTGGCTCCTACGAGCAGTACTTC
CDR3 protein: CASSSPGTGSYEQYF